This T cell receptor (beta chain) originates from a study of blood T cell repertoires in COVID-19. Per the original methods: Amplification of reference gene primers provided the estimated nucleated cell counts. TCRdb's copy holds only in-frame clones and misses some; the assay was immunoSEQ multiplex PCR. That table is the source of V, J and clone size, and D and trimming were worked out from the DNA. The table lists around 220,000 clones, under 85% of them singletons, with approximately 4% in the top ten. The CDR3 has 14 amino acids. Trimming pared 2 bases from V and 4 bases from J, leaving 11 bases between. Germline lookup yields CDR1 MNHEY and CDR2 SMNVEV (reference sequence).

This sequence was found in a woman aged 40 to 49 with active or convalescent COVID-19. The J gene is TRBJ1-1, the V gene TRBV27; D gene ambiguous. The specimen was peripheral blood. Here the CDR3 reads CASSLGTRSTEAFF. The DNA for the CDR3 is TGTGCCAGCAGTTTAGGAACCCGGAGCACTGAAGCTTTCTTT.